The sample holds a few counts of the clone carrying this T cell receptor beta chain. The PCR employed 60 Vbeta primers together with 13 Jbeta primers. The repertoire was sequenced with immunoSEQ multiplex PCR; TCRdb's copy has only in-frame clones and lacks some. The table has about 160,000 clones, around 83% seen once. The sample is drawn from a study of cytomegalovirus exposure and HLA in healthy donors. Trimming removed 4 bases from V and 4 bases from J; junction bases left unmatched: 7. The CDR3 sequence is 16 residues long. Per the germline V gene, CDR1 is SGHRS and CDR2 is YFSETQ. Healthy people donating bone marrow made up the donors.

The chain uses TRBV5-1 and TRBJ2-7, with TRBD2 identical over 14 bases. This TCR was sampled from a male donor in good health and CMV-seropositive. Sequencing was done on a sample of PBMCs. The CDR3 here is CASSAGLAGAGYEQYF. The CDR3 DNA reads as TGCGCCAGCAGCGCGGGACTAGCGGGAGCGGGATACGAGCAGTACTTC. Complete variable domain (other parts from reference TRBV5-1 and TRBJ2-7): KAGVTQTPRYLIKTRGQQVTLSCSPISGHRSVSWYQQTPGQGLQFLFEYFSETQRNKGNFPGRFSGRQFSNSRSEMNVSTLELGDSALYLCASSAGLAGAGYEQYFGPGTRLTVT.